Presented here are 2 T cell receptor beta chains from one specimen sequenced in a study of PD-1 blockade in classical Hodgkin lymphoma (dated by TCRdb to the early 2020s). Library prep was done by the immunoSEQ multiplex PCR assay. Imported from immuneACCESS, the table was reduced by TCRdb to in-frame sequences with V and J called. These copies leave out some clones; in studies compared against another copy, an unresolved V gene accounts for under half, and the cause of the remainder is not known. The sample table lists tens of thousands of clones, roughly nine tenths of them with a count of one. The ten top clones hold more than 8% of the sample. The time point label of this sample denotes: cycle 4 day 1 (C4D1), after more than 5 weeks of nivolumab. Relapse after autologous stem cell transplantation had occurred in all trial patients, and cohorts A, B and C were distinguished by prior brentuximab vedotin exposure.

Material: peripheral blood mononuclear cells (PBMCs), obtained before the fourth cycle of nivolumab. Every receptor here comes from a human donor with classical Hodgkin lymphoma.

The rearrangement uses TRBV5-6 and TRBJ1-2; 7 bases align to TRBD1. With V trimmed by 5 bases and J by 1 base, 5 bases remained unmatched. Germline lookup yields CDR1 SGHDT and CDR2 YYEEEE. The CDR3 has 14 amino acids. CDR3 amino acids: CASRRTGRNYGYTF. In DNA, the CDR3 is TGTGCCAGCAGACGGACAGGACGTAACTATGGCTACACCTTC.

The chain has TRBV7-9 and TRBJ2-5; 9 bases map to TRBD2. The CDR3 runs to 16 residues. Looked up from germline, CDR1 is SEHNR and CDR2 is FQNEAQ (reference sequence). After removal of 7 bases from V and 7 bases from J, the junction contained 16 bases not matched to a gene. For the CDR3, the DNA is TGTGCCAGCAACCCCCCCAGGGCTAGCGGGGCGTGGACCCAGTACTTC. Its translation: CASNPPRASGAWTQYF.